This T cell receptor (beta chain) originates from a study of T cells in Graves' hyperthyroidism and ophthalmopathy. There are 16 residues in the CDR3. CDR1 is DFQATT, CDR2 SNEGSKA, per germline (reference sequence). V gave up 2 bases and J gave up 5 bases; unmatched junction bases: 14. Regions amplified from RNA transcripts were the TCR beta CDR3 regions. TCR CDR3 regions were first amplified by RT-PCR with HTBI primers. TCRdb redid the calling of the multiplex PCR reads with MiXCR, one entry per CDR3 protein. The profile shows hundreds of thousands of distinct CDR3 sequences, 15% to 20% of them singletons.

Input material: blood. This clonotype was obtained from a woman aged 40 to 50 with Graves' ophthalmopathy. The V call is TRBV20-1, the J call TRBJ2-5; 7 bases agree with TRBD2. The chain's CDR3 is CSARRLSAGDAETQYF. CDR3 coding DNA: TGCAGTGCTAGAAGGCTTAGCGCGGGGGATGCGGAGACCCAGTACTTC.